Listed here are 8 T cell receptor beta chains from one sample, sequenced in a study of T-cell memory formation after mild COVID-19. TCRdb re-analysed the 5' RACE reads in MiXCR, keeping a single row per CDR3 protein. Of 300,000 to 350,000 distinct CDR3 sequences in the sample, roughly 19% were seen once. Sample: PBMCs or a T cell subset sorted from them (not recorded which). Every receptor here comes from a man between 18 and 35 years old who had mild COVID-19 (a few samples of this study predate the infection). Cell type and time point are not known.

This clonotype was seen only a few times. J is TRBJ1-5 and V is TRBV10-2; maybe TRBD1 (5 bases). CDR1 is WSHSY, CDR2 SAAADI, per germline. CDR3 length: 15 amino acids. Between the trimmed V and J ends, which lost 3 bases and 0 bases, there was a span of 9 bases. DNA of the CDR3: TGCGCCAGCAGTGATCCCGGGGGTAGCAATCAGCCCCAGCATTTT. Its translation is CASSDPGGSNQPQHF.

The gene calls are TRBV10-2 and TRBJ1-2, with D unresolved. CDR3 length equals 13 residues. CDR1 is WSHSY, CDR2 SAAADI, per germline. Trimming removed 9 bases from V and 4 bases from J, with 15 bases in between. The CDR3 here is CASLALGGYGYTF. DNA of the CDR3: TGCGCCAGTCTGGCCCTTGGTGGCTATGGCTACACCTTC.

The table lists this clonotype with a few counts. The rearrangement joins TRBV19 to TRBJ2-1; D remains ambiguous. Per the germline V gene, CDR1 is LNHDA and CDR2 is SQIVND (reference sequence). The CDR3 spans 14 residues. The V gene lost 2 bases and the J gene lost 3 bases, with 8 bases spanning the gap. The CDR3 loop is CASSIWQHYNEQFF. CDR3 coding DNA: TGTGCCAGTAGTATATGGCAGCACTACAATGAGCAGTTCTTC.

This clonotype occurred a few times. CDR3 residues: CSARGQGGQPQHF. The CDR3 nucleotides are TGCAGTGCTAGAGGACAGGGAGGTCAGCCCCAGCATTTT. The V call is TRBV20-1, the J call TRBJ1-5; 7 nucleotides match TRBD1. The CDR3 has 13 amino acids. The V gene end was trimmed by 1 base and the J gene end by 6 bases; junction bases not matched to a gene: 3. Germline-derived CDR1 and CDR2 are DFQATT and SNEGSKA (reference sequence).

The rearrangement uses TRBV7-9 and TRBJ2-5; TRBD2 aligns across 9 bases. The germline CDR1 and CDR2 sequences are SEHNR and FQNEAQ (reference sequence). The CDR3 consists of 14 residues. J was trimmed by 5 bases and V by 5 bases; bases with no gene match: 6. The CDR3, as DNA: TGTGCCAGCAGCCCAGGGACTAGCTGGGAGACCCAGTACTTC. Protein: CASSPGTSWETQYF.

V and J are TRBV6-5 and TRBJ2-5, with a tentative D call TRBD2 (5 bases). This CDR3 has 16 amino acids. V dropped 0 bases and J dropped 5 bases, with 16 bases sitting between them. Germline V gives CDR1 MNHEY, CDR2 SVGAGI. CDR3 nucleotide sequence: TGTGCCAGCAGTTACTCTTGGGCTAGCTTTGGGGAGACCCAGTACTTC. Translating gives CASSYSWASFGETQYF.

This clonotype has more than one count but fewer than ten. The rearrangement uses TRBV7-8 and TRBJ2-7; the D gene is possibly TRBD1 (6 bases). Trimming left V 0 bases short and J 0 bases short, with 18 bases between. CDR3 length: 18 residues. Germline V gives CDR1 SGHVS, CDR2 FQNEAQ. The CDR3 region is CASSLAGVAQGSSYEQYF. In DNA, the CDR3 is TGTGCCAGCAGCTTAGCCGGCGTTGCGCAGGGGAGCTCCTACGAGCAGTACTTC.

The chain is built from TRBV20-1 and TRBJ1-1, with 8 nucleotides matching TRBD1. V was pared by 1 base and J by 1 base, with 11 bases of the junction left unmatched. The CDR3 contains 17 residues. CDR1 and CDR2 (germline): DFQATT, SNEGSKA (reference sequence). CDR3 sequence: CSARAPTKGTGNTEAFF. The DNA of the CDR3 is TGCAGTGCTAGAGCGCCAACTAAAGGGACAGGGAACACTGAAGCTTTCTTT.